This TCR beta chain appears in the sequencing data of a study of shared clonotypes between healthy human individuals. Findings and limits, study-wide: Estimated richness was generally greater in naive than memory subsets. The sharing of 5% to 5.5% of naive CD4 clonotypes was seen across a handful of donors. The study sampled only blood, and tissue repertoires likely differ.

Naive CD8 cells, CD45RO-negative and positively selected for CCR7, excluded terminally differentiated effector memory CD45RA+ cells. Donors comprised only Caucasian adults living in Nashville, Tennessee. Assay used: immunoSEQ multiplex PCR; TCRdb lists only in-frame clones, some missing. The sample has 800,000 or so clones; roughly 96% are singletons. This CDR3 spans 15 amino acids. The V gene end was trimmed by 1 base and the J gene end by 5 bases; junction bases not matched to a gene: 3. Germline V lookup: CDR1 SGHAT, CDR2 FQNNGV. Concerning this clone: Antigen unknown.

The origin of this receptor is a man aged 25-40 years in good health. Input material: naive CD8+ T cells sorted from blood. The chain joins TRBV11-2 to TRBJ2-1, with 9 bases matching TRBD1. CDR3 residues: CASSLGQGEDNEQFF. Here the CDR3 DNA reads TGTGCCAGCAGCTTAGGACAGGGGGAAGACAATGAGCAGTTCTTC.